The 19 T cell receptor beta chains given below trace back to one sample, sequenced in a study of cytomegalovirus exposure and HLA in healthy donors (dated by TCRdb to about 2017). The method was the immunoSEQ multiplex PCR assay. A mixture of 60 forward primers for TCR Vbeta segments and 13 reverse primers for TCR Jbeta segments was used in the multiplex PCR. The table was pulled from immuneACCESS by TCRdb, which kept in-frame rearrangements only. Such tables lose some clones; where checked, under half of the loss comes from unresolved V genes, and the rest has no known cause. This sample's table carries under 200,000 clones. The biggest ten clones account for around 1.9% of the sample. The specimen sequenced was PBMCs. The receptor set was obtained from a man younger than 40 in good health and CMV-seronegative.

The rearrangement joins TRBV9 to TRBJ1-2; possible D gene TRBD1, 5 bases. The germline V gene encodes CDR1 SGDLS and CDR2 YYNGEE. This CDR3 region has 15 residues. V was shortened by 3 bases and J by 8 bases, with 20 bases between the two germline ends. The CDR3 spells CASSAGLYQGSGYTF. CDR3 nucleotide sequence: TGTGCCAGCAGCGCCGGCCTTTACCAGGGTTCCGGCTACACCTTC.

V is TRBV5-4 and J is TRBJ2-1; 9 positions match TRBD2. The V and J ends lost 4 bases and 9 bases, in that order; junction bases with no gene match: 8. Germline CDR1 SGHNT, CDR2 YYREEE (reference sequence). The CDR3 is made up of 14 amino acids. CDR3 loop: CASSATGTSSEQFF. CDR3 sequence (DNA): TGTGCCAGCAGCGCCACCGGGACTAGCAGTGAGCAGTTCTTC.

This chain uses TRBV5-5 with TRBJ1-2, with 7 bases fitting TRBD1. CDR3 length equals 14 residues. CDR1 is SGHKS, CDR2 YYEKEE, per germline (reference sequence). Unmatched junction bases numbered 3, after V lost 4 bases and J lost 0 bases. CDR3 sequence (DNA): TGTGCCAGCAGCGAGGGACAGACTAACTATGGCTACACCTTC. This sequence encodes CASSEGQTNYGYTF.

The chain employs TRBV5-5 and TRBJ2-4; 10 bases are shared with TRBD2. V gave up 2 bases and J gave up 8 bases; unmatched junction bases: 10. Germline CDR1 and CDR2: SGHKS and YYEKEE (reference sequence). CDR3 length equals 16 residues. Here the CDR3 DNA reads TGTGCCAGCAGCTTTTCTAGCGGGAGCATGCTCGACATTCAGTACTTC. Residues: CASSFSSGSMLDIQYF.

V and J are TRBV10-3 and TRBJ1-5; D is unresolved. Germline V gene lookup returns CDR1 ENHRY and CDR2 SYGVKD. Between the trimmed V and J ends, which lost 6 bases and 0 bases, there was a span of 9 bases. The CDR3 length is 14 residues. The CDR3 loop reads CAIRGRGSNQPQHF. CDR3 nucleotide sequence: TGTGCCATCAGAGGTCGCGGTAGCAATCAGCCCCAGCATTTT.

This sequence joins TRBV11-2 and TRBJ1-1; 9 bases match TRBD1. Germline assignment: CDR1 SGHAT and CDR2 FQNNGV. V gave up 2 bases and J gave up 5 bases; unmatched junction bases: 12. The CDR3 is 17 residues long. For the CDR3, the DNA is TGTGCCAGCAGCTTATGGACAGGGGACGCCAGGAGGACTGAAGCTTTCTTT. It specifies CASSLWTGDARRTEAFF.

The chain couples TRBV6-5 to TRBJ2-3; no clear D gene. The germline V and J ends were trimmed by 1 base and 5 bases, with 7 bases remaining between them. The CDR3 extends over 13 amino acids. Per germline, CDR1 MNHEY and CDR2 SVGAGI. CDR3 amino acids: CASSYLELDTQYF. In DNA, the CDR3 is TGTGCCAGCAGTTACTTGGAGTTAGATACGCAGTATTTT.

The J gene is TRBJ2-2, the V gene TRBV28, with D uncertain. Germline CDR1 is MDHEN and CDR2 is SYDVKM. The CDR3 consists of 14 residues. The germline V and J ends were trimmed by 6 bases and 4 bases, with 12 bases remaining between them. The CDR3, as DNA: TGTGCCAGCAGGACTCCCGGATCCACCGGGGAGCTGTTTTTT. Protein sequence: CASRTPGSTGELFF.

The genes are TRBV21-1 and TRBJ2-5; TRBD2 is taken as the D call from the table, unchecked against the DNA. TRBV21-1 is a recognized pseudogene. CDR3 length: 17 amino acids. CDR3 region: CASSDGLAGGGVETQYF. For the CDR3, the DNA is TGTGCCAGCAGCGACGGACTAGCGGGAGGAGGCGTGGAGACCCAGTACTTC.

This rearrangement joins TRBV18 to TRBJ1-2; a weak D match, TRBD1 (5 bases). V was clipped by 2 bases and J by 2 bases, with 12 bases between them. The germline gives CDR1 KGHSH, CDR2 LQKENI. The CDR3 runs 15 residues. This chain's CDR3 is CASSPDRGLNYGYTF. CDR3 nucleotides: TGTGCCAGCTCACCAGATAGGGGTCTAAACTATGGCTACACCTTC.

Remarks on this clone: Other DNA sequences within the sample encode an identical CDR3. The CDR3 DNA sequence: TGTGCCAGCAGCGTAGGAGGCGGGTGGAACCCAGATACGCAGTATTTT. This gives the protein CASSVGGGWNPDTQYF. V is TRBV9 and J is TRBJ2-3, with D perhaps TRBD2 (5 bases). V was cut by 0 bases and J by 4 bases, with 15 bases left in between. CDR1 and CDR2 from the germline V gene are SGDLS and YYNGEE. The CDR3 has 16 residues.

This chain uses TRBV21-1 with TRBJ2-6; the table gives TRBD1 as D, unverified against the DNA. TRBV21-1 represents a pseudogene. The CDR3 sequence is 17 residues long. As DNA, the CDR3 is TGTGCCAGCAGCAAAAATAGGAGGGGGCAAGGGGCCAACGTCCTGACTTTC. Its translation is CASSKNRRGQGANVLTF.

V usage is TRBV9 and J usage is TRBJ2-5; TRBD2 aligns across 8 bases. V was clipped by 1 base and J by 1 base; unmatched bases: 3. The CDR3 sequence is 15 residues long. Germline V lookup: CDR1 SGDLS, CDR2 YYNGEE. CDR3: CASSVQGLVQETQYF. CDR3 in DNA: TGTGCCAGCAGCGTACAGGGACTAGTCCAAGAGACCCAGTACTTC.

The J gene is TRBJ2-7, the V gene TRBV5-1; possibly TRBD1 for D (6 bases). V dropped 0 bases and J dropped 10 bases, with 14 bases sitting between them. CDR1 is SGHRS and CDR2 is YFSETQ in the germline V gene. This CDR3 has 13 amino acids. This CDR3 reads CASSLEIQGGQYF. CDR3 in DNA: TGCGCCAGCAGCTTGGAGATACAGGGTGGTCAGTACTTC.

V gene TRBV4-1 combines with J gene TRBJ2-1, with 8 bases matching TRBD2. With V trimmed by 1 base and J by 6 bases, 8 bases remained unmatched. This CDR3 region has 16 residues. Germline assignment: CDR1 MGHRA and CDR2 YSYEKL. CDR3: CASSQAAAGVGNEQFF. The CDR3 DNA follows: TGCGCCAGCAGCCAAGCGGCAGCGGGAGTGGGCAATGAGCAGTTCTTC.

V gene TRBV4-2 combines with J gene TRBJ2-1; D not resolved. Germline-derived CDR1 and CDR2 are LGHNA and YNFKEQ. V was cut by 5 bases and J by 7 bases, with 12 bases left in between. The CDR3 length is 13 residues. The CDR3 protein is CASSRLETNEQFF. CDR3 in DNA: TGTGCCAGCAGCAGACTTGAGACGAATGAGCAGTTCTTC.

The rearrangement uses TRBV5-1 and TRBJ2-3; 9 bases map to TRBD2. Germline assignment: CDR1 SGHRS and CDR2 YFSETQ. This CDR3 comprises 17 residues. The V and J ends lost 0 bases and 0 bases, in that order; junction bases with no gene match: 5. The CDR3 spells CASSLETSGSSTDTQYF. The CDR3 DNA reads TGCGCCAGCAGCTTGGAGACTAGCGGTTCCAGCACAGATACGCAGTATTTT.

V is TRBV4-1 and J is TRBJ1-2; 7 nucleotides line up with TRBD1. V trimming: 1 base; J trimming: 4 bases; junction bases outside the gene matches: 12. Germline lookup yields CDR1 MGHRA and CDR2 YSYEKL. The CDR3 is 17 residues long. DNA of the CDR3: TGCGCCAGCAGCCAAGTGGACAGGCCCCAGGGTCTCTATGGCTACACCTTC. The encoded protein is CASSQVDRPQGLYGYTF.

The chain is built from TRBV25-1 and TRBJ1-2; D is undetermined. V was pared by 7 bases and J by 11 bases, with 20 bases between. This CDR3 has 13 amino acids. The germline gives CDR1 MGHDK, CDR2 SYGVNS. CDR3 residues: CASTNGHPRGYTF. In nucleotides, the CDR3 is TGTGCCAGCACCAACGGTCACCCACGCGGTTACACCTTC.